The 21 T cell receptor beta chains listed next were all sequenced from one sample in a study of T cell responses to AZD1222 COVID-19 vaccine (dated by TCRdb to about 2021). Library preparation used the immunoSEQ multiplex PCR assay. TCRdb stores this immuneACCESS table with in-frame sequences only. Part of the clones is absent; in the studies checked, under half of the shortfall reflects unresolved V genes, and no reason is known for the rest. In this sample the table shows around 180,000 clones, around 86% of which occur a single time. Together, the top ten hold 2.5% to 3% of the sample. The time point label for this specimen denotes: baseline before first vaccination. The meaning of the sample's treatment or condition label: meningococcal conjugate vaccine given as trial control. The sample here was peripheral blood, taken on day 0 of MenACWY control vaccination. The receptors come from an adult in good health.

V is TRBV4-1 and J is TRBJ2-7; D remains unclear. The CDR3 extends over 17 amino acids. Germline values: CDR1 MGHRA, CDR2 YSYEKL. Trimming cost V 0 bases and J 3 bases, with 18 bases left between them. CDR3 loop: CASSQEGQPSPLYEQYF. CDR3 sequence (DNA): TGCGCCAGCAGCCAAGAGGGCCAGCCGTCCCCCCTCTACGAGCAGTACTTC.

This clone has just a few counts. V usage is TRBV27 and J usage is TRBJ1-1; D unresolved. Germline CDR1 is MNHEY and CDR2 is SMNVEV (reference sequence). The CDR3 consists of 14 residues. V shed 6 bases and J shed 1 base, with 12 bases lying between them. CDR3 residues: CASSSWVGNTEAFF. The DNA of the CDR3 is TGTGCCAGCAGCTCTTGGGTGGGGAACACTGAAGCTTTCTTT.

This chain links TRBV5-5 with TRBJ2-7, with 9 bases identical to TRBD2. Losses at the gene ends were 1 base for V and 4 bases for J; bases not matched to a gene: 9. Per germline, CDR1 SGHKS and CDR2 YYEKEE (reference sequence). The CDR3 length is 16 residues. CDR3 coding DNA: TGTGCCAGCAGCTTGTCCCTAGCGGGAATGGGTTACGAGCAGTACTTC. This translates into CASSLSLAGMGYEQYF.

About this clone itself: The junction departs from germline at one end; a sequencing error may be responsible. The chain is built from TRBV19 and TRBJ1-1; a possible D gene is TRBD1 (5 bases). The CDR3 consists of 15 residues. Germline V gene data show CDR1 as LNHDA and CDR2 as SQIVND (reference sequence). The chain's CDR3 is CAGRQRALENTEAFF. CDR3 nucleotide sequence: TGTGCCGGTAGACAGCGGGCTTTGGAAAACACTGAAGCTTTCTTT.

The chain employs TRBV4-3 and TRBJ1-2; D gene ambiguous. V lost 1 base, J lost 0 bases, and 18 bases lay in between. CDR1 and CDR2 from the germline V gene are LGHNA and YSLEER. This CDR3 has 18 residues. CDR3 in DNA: TGCGCCAGCAGCCAAGTTGCAGCTCCCACCCCTGCTAACTATGGCTACACCTTC. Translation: CASSQVAAPTPANYGYTF.

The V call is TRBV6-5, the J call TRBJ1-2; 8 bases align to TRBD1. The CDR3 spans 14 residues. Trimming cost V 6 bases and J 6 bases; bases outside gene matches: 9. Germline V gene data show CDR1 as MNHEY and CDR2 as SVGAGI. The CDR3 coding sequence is TGTGCCAGCAGGCCCAGTGGACAGGGAGATGGCTACACCTTC. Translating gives CASRPSGQGDGYTF.

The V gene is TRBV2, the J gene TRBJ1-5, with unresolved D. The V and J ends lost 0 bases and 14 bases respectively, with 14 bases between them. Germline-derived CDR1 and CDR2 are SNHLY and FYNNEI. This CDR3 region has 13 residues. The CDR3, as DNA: TGTGCCAGCAGTGAAGCTGGGCCCAATCTCGAGCATTTT. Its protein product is CASSEAGPNLEHF.

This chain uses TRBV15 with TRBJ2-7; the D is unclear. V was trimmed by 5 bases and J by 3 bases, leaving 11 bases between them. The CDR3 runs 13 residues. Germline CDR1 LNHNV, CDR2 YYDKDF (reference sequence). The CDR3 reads CATSPGRYYEQYF. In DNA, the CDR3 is TGTGCCACCAGCCCCGGACGTTACTACGAGCAGTACTTC. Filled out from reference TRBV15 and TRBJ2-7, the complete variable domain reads DAMVIQNPRYQVTQFGKPVTLSCSQTLNHNVMYWYQQKSSQAPKLLFHYYDKDFNNEADTPDNFQSRRPNTSFCFLDIRSPGLGDTAMYLCATSPGRYYEQYFGPGTRLTVT.

CDR3 region: CASSSGTRGSYEQYF. CDR3 coding DNA: TGCGCCAGCAGCTCAGGGACGAGGGGCTCCTACGAGCAGTACTTC. This rearrangement joins TRBV5-1 to TRBJ2-7; D may be TRBD1 or TRBD2 (5 bases each). The CDR3 runs to 15 residues. The ends were cut back, 3 bases at V and 0 bases at J, with 13 bases in the middle. Germline CDR1 and CDR2: SGHRS and YFSETQ.

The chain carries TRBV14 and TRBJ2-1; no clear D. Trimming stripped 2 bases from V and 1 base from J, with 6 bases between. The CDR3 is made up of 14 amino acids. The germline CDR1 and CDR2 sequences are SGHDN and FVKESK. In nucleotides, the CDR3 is TGTGCCAGCAGCCAAAGCGCTTCCTACAATGAGCAGTTCTTC. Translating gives CASSQSASYNEQFF.

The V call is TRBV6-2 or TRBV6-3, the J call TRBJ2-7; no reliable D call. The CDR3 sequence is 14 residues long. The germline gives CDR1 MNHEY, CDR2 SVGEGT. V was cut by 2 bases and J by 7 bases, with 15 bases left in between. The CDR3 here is CASSYPGRPTEQYF. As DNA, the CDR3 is TGTGCCAGCAGTTACCCCGGACGGCCGACGGAGCAGTACTTC.

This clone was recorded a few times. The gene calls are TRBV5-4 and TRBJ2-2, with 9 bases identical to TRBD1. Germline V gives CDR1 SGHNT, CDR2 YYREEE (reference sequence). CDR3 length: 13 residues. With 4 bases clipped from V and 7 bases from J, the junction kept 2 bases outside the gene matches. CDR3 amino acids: CASSGQGIGELFF. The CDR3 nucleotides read TGTGCCAGCAGCGGACAGGGGATCGGGGAGCTGTTTTTT.

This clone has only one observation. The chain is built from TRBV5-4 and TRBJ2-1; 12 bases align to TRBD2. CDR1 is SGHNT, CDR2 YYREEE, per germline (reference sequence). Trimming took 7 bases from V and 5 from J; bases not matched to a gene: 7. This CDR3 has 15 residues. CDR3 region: CASQRTSGGNNEQFF. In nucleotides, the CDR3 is TGTGCCAGCCAACGTACTAGCGGGGGGAACAATGAGCAGTTCTTC.

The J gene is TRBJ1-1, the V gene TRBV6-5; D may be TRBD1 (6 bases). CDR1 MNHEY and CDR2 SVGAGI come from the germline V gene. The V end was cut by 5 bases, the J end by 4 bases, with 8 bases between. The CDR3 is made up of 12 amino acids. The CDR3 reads CASSPQGTEAFF. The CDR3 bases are TGTGCCAGCAGTCCACAGGGCACTGAAGCTTTCTTT.

As DNA, the CDR3 is TGCGCCAGCAGCTTGATGGGAATCGCCCAAGAGACCCAGTACTTC. Its protein is CASSLMGIAQETQYF. The J gene is TRBJ2-5, the V gene TRBV5-1; D gene unclear. From germline, CDR1 is SGHRS and CDR2 YFSETQ. CDR3 length: 15 residues. Between the trimmed V and J ends, which lost 1 base and 1 base, there was a span of 11 bases.

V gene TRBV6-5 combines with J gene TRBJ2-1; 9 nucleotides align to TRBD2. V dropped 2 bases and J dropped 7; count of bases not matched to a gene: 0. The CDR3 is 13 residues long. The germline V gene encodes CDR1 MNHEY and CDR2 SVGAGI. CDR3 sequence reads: CASSYTSGNEQFF. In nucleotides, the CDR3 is TGTGCCAGCAGTTACACTAGCGGGAATGAGCAGTTCTTC.

CDR3 DNA: TGTGCCATCAGCCCGGGACAGGGGGCTAATGAAAAACTGTTTTTT. Amino acids: CAISPGQGANEKLFF. The rearrangement joins TRBV10-3 to TRBJ1-4; 11 bases align to TRBD1. The CDR3 sequence is 15 residues long. Germline trimming cut 6 bases from V and 3 bases from J; bases unmatched to any gene: 3. CDR1 and CDR2 (germline): ENHRY, SYGVKD.

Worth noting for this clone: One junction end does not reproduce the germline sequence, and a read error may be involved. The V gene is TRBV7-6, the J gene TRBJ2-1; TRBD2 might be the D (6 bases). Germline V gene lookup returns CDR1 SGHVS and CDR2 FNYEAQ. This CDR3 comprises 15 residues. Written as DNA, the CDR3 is TGTGCCAGCACCTTAGCGGAGCACTCCTACAATGAGCAGTTCTTC. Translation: CASTLAEHSYNEQFF.

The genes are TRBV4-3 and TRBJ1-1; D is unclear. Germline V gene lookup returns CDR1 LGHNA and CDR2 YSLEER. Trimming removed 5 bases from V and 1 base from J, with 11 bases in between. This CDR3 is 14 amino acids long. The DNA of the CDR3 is TGCGCCAGCAGCAATTCGGGCCCGAACACTGAAGCTTTCTTT. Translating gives CASSNSGPNTEAFF.

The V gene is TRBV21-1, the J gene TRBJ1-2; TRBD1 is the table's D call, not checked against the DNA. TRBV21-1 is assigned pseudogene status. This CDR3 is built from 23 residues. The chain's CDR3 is CASSKARRKATGRYKVGDYGYTF. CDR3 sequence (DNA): TGTGCCAGCAGCAAAGCGAGGAGGAAGGCGACAGGGAGGTATAAGGTGGGGGACTATGGCTACACCTTC.

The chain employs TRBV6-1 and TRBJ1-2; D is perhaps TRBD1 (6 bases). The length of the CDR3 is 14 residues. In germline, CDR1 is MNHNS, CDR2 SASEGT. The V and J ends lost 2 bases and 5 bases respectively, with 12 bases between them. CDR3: CASSENWDNYGYTF. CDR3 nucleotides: TGTGCCAGCAGTGAAAACTGGGACAATTATGGCTACACCTTC.